The sequence of this TCR beta chain was determined in a study of T-cell reconstitution after alpha-beta-depleted transplantation in children. Study-wide results and limits: Surviving recipient cells, namely T cells and thymic progenitors, were the source of high day-60 TCRbeta diversity in some patients.

Unmatched junction bases numbered 12, after V lost 9 bases and J lost 5 bases. The CDR3 has 16 residues. Germline V CDR1 and CDR2: WSHSY, SAAADI. Using unique molecular identifiers, the investigators prepared the TCRbeta library. MiXCR, applied by TCRdb to the PCR reads, yields one record per CDR3 protein. The sample carries fewer than 550,000 distinct CDR3 sequences, approximately 10% recorded once. In this sample, this clonotype turned up a few times. Its antigen is still unknown. This sequence was found in a female patient aged 2-9 years who had a stem cell transplant for aplastic anemia, so the T cells may come from the graft donor. Sequenced material: PBMCs, mostly from graft donor cells, taken 180 days after TCRalphabeta/CD19-depleted stem cell transplant. V is TRBV10-2 and J is TRBJ2-2; TRBD2 matches 10 bases. The CDR3: CASPASGRARTGELFF. The CDR3 DNA follows: TGCGCCAGTCCTGCGAGCGGGAGGGCAAGAACCGGGGAGCTGTTTTTT.